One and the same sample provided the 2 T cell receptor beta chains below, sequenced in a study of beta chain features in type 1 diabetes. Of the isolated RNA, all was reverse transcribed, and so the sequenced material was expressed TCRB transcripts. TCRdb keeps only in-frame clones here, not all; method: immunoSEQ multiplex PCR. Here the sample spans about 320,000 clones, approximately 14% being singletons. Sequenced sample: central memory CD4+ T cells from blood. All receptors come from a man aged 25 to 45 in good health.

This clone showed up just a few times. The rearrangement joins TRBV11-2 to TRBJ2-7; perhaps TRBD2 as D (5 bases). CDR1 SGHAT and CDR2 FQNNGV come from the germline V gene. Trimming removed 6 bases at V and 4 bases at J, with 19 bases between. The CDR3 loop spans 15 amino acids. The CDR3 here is CASRPSSSGIYEQYF. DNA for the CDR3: TGTGCCAGCAGACCCTCTTCGTCCGGGATATACGAGCAGTACTTC.

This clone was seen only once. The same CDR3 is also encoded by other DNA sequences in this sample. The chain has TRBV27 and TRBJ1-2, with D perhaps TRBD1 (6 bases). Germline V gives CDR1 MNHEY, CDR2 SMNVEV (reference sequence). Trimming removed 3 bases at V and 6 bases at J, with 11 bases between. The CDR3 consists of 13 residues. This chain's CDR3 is CASSFLGGHGYTF. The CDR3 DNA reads TGTGCCAGCAGTTTTTTGGGGGGCCATGGCTACACCTTC.